One and the same sample provided the 17 T cell receptor beta chains below, sequenced in a study of metastatic and nonmetastatic thyroid tumors. Using MiXCR, TCRdb re-called clones from the PCR reads. The sample consists of tens of thousands of clones, roughly 12% of them appearing once. All patients were treatment-naive before thyroid surgery. Sequencing was carried out using blood. The receptors originated from a male donor with papillary thyroid cancer or a benign thyroid nodule (not recorded which). Some clones in this sample may be carry-over from other donors' samples.

The rearrangement uses TRBV27 and TRBJ2-1; possibly TRBD1 or TRBD2 for D (7 bases each). Per the germline V gene, CDR1 is MNHEY and CDR2 is SMNVEV (reference sequence). Trimming shortened V by 6 bases and J by 7 bases, and 22 bases separated the two germline ends. This CDR3 spans 16 amino acids. The CDR3 DNA reads TGTGCCAGCAGACAGGGGAGAGCGGGAAGAGGGAATGAGCAGTTCTTC. Translating it yields CASRQGRAGRGNEQFF.

This clone turned up a few times. The junction departs from the called germline gene at one end, perhaps through a read error. The gene calls are TRBV10-2 and TRBJ2-2, with TRBD2 matching over 7 bases. The CDR3 is 15 residues long. Germline V gives CDR1 WSHSY, CDR2 SAAADI. The CDR3 DNA reads TGCGCCAGCCGTCCGGTACTAGCGCCTCCCGGTGAGCTGTTTTTT. Encoded protein: CASRPVLAPPGELFF.

This clone has at least ten counts. The rearrangement joins TRBV28 to TRBJ2-1; D not certain. Between the trimmed V and J ends, which lost 6 bases and 5 bases, there was a span of 8 bases. Looked up from germline, CDR1 is MDHEN and CDR2 is SYDVKM. CDR3 length: 12 amino acids. This chain's CDR3 is CASRENHNEQFF. CDR3 in DNA: TGTGCCAGCAGGGAAAACCACAATGAGCAGTTCTTC.

There are many counts of this clone. The chain uses TRBV20-1 and TRBJ1-1, with D perhaps matching TRBD1 (6 bases). The CDR3 loop spans 13 amino acids. Trimming cost V 5 bases and J 5 bases, with 15 bases left between them. Germline CDR1 reads DFQATT; CDR2 reads SNEGSKA (reference sequence). DNA for the CDR3: TGCAGTGCTCCCGGCGAGGGGGAAACTGAAGCTTTCTTT. It translates to CSAPGEGETEAFF.

The chain is built from TRBV6-2 or TRBV6-3 and TRBJ1-6, with D perhaps matching TRBD1 (6 bases). The CDR3 runs to 15 residues. Trimming cost V 0 bases and J 3 bases, with 6 bases left between them. CDR1 MNHEY and CDR2 SVGEGT come from the germline V gene. DNA of the CDR3: TGTGCCAGCAGTTACTCGACAGGCTATAATTCACCCCTCCACTTT. It yields the protein CASSYSTGYNSPLHF.

The chain recombines TRBV5-1 with TRBJ2-5; 11 bases map to TRBD2. This CDR3 has 16 residues. With 6 bases clipped from V and 4 bases from J, the junction kept 11 bases outside the gene matches. Germline CDR1 SGHRS, CDR2 YFSETQ. CDR3 in DNA: TGCGCCAGCAATAGGGCTAGCGGGAGGTTAGGAGAGACCCAGTACTTC. Its translation is CASNRASGRLGETQYF.

To note about this clone: A much larger clone lies one base from this, so it may be a read error. Other DNA sequences within the sample encode an identical CDR3. The chain links TRBV10-3 to TRBJ1-1; TRBD1 agrees at 8 bases. Germline-derived CDR1 and CDR2 are ENHRY and SYGVKD. The CDR3 sequence is 14 residues long. CDR3: CAIRQGGTNTEAFF. The CDR3 nucleotides read TGTGCCATCAGACAGGGGGGGACTAACACTGAGGCTTTCTTT.

About this clone: A junction end diverges from the germline sequence, so it may reflect a read error. This chain uses TRBV12-3 or TRBV12-4 with TRBJ1-2; 8 bases are shared with TRBD1. The CDR3 covers 15 residues. The CDR3 DNA sequence: TGTGCCAGCAGGTCCTGGACAGGGCTGGGCTATGGCTACACTTTC. Translation: CASRSWTGLGYGYTF.

This clone showed up many times. The chain carries TRBV7-9 and TRBJ1-4; TRBD1 matches at 7 bases. The CDR3 has 14 residues. V was clipped by 3 bases and J by 7 bases; unmatched bases: 5. Germline V lookup: CDR1 SEHNR, CDR2 FQNEAQ (reference sequence). As DNA, the CDR3 is TGTGCCAGCAGCTTGACGCCAGGGGGTGAAAAACTGTTTTTT. As protein: CASSLTPGGEKLFF.

On this clone itself: With a much larger clone just one base away, this may be a read error. Other DNA sequences within the sample encode an identical CDR3. This chain uses TRBV9 with TRBJ2-3; D gene ambiguous. The CDR3 is 16 residues long. CDR1 is SGDLS, CDR2 YYNGEE, per germline. Trimming cost V 0 bases and J 0 bases, with 11 bases left between them. For the CDR3, the DNA is TGTGCCAGCAGCGTAGCTCAGGCCGGTAGCACAGATACGCAGTATTTT. Translated, it gives CASSVAQAGSTDTQYF.

Comments on this clone: The conserved phenylalanine or tryptophan is not found at the CDR3 terminus, so this likely reflects a read error. This sample includes further DNA sequences coding for the same CDR3. V is TRBV27 and J is TRBJ1-5; weak D call: TRBD1 (6 bases). The V end lost 6 bases, the J end lost 0 bases, and 18 bases lay between the germline ends. The CDR3 covers 17 residues. Germline values: CDR1 MNHEY, CDR2 SMNVEV (reference sequence). CDR3 DNA sequence: TGTGCCAGCAGCTTAACAGGGATCCCACCTAGCAATCAGCCCCAGCATCTT. As protein: CASSLTGIPPSNQPQHL.

This clone showed up many times. The J gene is TRBJ2-6, the V gene TRBV28, with 7 positions matching TRBD1. V was clipped by 5 bases and J by 2 bases; unmatched bases: 3. The germline gives CDR1 MDHEN, CDR2 SYDVKM. This CDR3 comprises 15 residues. CDR3 residues: CASSKGAAGANVLTF. The CDR3 DNA follows: TGTGCCAGCAGTAAGGGGGCAGCTGGGGCCAACGTCCTGACTTTC.

Remarks on this clone: This could be a read error, since a much larger clone is one nucleotide away. The chain joins TRBV5-4 to TRBJ2-7, with TRBD2 matching 7 bases. The CDR3 spans 17 residues. The trim removed 2 bases at V and 4 bases at J, leaving 15 bases unmatched. Per the germline V gene, CDR1 is SGHNT and CDR2 is YYREEE (reference sequence). The CDR3 is CASSFRFNSGRAYEQYF. The CDR3 nucleotides read TGTGCCAGCAGCTTCCGTTTCAATAGTGGGAGGGCTTACGAGCAGTACTTC.

In regard to this clone: This sample also contains other DNA sequences that code for the same CDR3. J is TRBJ2-5 and V is TRBV5-1; D is possibly TRBD1 (6 bases). CDR3 length: 16 amino acids. Per the germline V gene, CDR1 is SGHRS and CDR2 is YFSETQ. V gave up 0 bases and J gave up 0 bases, with 12 bases separating them. Here the CDR3 DNA reads TGCGCCAGCAGCTTGGGGGGGCGGCGTTACCAAGAGACCCAGTACTTC. This encodes CASSLGGRRYQETQYF.

By sample share, this clone is medium-sized. J is TRBJ2-7 and V is TRBV6-5, with no clear D. Trimming shortened V by 3 bases and J by 5 bases, and 5 bases separated the two germline ends. The CDR3 totals 11 residues. Germline V gene sequence: CDR1 MNHEY, CDR2 SVGAGI. The CDR3 DNA reads as TGTGCCAGCAGTTATAGACACGAGCAGTACTTC. Residues: CASSYRHEQYF.

About this clone itself: This sequence may be a read error, since a much larger clone differs from it by one base. Other nucleotide sequences from this sample produce the same CDR3. This chain joins TRBV25-1 and TRBJ2-1, with TRBD1 as a possible D gene (6 bases). V was clipped by 2 bases and J by 11 bases, with 25 bases between them. The CDR3 runs 17 residues. The germline V gene has CDR1 MGHDK and CDR2 SYGVNS. The CDR3 here is CASSEGTFSPLVDKQFF. DNA for the CDR3: TGTGCCAGCAGTGAAGGGACATTTTCGCCCTTGGTAGACAAGCAGTTCTTC.

Notes on this clone: A much larger clone is a single base away; this may be a read error. The V and J genes are TRBV9 and TRBJ2-5; either TRBD1 or TRBD2 may fit D (6 bases each). The germline V and J ends were trimmed by 0 bases and 5 bases, with 20 bases remaining between them. This CDR3 has 17 amino acids. The germline V gene has CDR1 SGDLS and CDR2 YYNGEE. DNA of the CDR3: TGTGCCAGCAGCGTAGACGGCGGAGCGGTAGGGGGGGAGACCCAGTACTTC. Protein sequence: CASSVDGGAVGGETQYF.